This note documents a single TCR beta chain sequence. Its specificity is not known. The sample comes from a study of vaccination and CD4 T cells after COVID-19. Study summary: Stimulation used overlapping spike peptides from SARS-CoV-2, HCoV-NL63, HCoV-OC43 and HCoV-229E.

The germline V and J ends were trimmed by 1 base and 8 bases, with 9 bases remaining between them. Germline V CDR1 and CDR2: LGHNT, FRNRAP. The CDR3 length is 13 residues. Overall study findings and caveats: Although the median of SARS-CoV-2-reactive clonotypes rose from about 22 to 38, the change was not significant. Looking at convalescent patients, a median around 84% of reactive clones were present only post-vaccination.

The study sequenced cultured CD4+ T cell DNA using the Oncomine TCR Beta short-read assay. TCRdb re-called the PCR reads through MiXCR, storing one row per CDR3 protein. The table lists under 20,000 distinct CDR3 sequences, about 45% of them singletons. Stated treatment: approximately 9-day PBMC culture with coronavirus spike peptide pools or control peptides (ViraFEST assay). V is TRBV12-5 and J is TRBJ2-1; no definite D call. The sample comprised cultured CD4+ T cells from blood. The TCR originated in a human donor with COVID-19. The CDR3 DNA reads TGTGCTAGTGGTTTGGGGTCGAGTGATGAGCAGTTCTTC. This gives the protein CASGLGSSDEQFF.